A single sample is the source of the 17 T cell receptor beta chains below, sequenced in a study of blood T cell repertoires in COVID-19. Assay used: immunoSEQ multiplex PCR; TCRdb lists only in-frame clones, some missing. The repertoire has about 140,000 clones, around 80% of them found once; the top ten carry 1.5% to 2.5%. The source material was peripheral blood. These receptors were taken from a woman aged 55-69 years with acute or convalescent COVID-19.

This chain uses TRBV11-3 with TRBJ2-5; D is perhaps TRBD2 (6 bases). The CDR3 sequence is 15 residues long. Germline V CDR1 and CDR2: SGHNT, YENEEA. Trimming removed 1 base at V and 5 bases at J, with 14 bases between. CDR3 nucleotide sequence: TGTGCCAGCAGCTTAGGGGGGAGGAAGGAGGAGACCCAGTACTTC. This encodes CASSLGGRKEETQYF.

The V gene is TRBV25-1, the J gene TRBJ1-5; weak D call: TRBD1 (5 bases). The CDR3 is 16 amino acids. The germline CDR1 and CDR2 sequences are MGHDK and SYGVNS. V lost 5 bases and J 1 base, leaving 15 bases between the germline ends. The CDR3 spells CASSQSSQGSNQPQHF. The CDR3 nucleotides read TGTGCCAGCAGTCAATCCTCCCAGGGAAGCAATCAGCCCCAGCATTTT. Supplemented by reference TRBV25-1 and TRBJ1-5, the full variable domain reads EADIYQTPRYLVIGTGKKITLECSQTMGHDKMYWYQQDPGMELHLIHYSYGVNSTEKGDLSSESTVSRIRTEHFPLTLESARPSHTSQYLCASSQSSQGSNQPQHFGDGTRLSIL.

V gene TRBV9 combines with J gene TRBJ2-5, with a possible D match to TRBD1 (6 bases). The length of the CDR3 is 16 residues. V was shortened by 4 bases and J by 6 bases, with 22 bases between the two germline ends. CDR1 is SGDLS, CDR2 YYNGEE, per germline. The CDR3 region is CASSSNWGLARQTQYF. In DNA form, the CDR3 reads TGTGCCAGCAGCTCCAATTGGGGGCTAGCTCGTCAGACCCAGTACTTC.

The gene calls are TRBV27 and TRBJ2-1; TRBD2 matches at 8 bases. V lost 3 bases to trimming and J lost 7 bases; unmatched junction nucleotides: 14. CDR3 length: 17 amino acids. CDR1 and CDR2 from the germline V gene are MNHEY and SMNVEV (reference sequence). The CDR3 protein is CASSFYLGGGQRNEQFF. CDR3 nucleotides: TGTGCCAGCAGTTTTTACCTCGGGGGGGGGCAAAGAAATGAGCAGTTCTTC.

The V and J genes are TRBV28 and TRBJ1-1; D is ambiguous. CDR3 length: 14 residues. V was clipped by 3 bases and J by 3 bases, with 11 bases between them. From germline, CDR1 is MDHEN and CDR2 SYDVKM. CDR3 nucleotide sequence: TGTGCCAGCAGTTTTTCAGGTTTTTACACTGAAGCTTTCTTT. It yields the protein CASSFSGFYTEAFF.

The V call is TRBV19, the J call TRBJ2-5; 8 nucleotides agree with TRBD1. CDR1 is LNHDA and CDR2 is SQIVND in the germline V gene (reference sequence). V trimming: 5 bases; J trimming: 7 bases; junction bases outside the gene matches: 15. The CDR3 has 16 residues. For the CDR3, the DNA is TGTGCCAGTAGTCAAGGACAGGGATCGATTAGTGGGACCCAGTACTTC. Residues: CASSQGQGSISGTQYF.

The chain couples TRBV6-5 to TRBJ2-7; maybe TRBD2 (6 bases). Per the germline V gene, CDR1 is MNHEY and CDR2 is SVGAGI. The CDR3 length is 15 residues. V lost 2 bases and J 3 bases, leaving 14 bases between the germline ends. In DNA, the CDR3 is TGTGCCAGCAGTTACCAAACGGGAGTCATCTACGAGCAGTACTTC. It yields the protein CASSYQTGVIYEQYF.

This clone was counted a single time. V and J are TRBV18 and TRBJ2-2; the D gene is possibly TRBD1 (5 bases). The CDR3 is 16 amino acids. Germline-derived CDR1 and CDR2 are KGHSH and LQKENI. V was clipped by 1 base and J by 1 base, with 10 bases between them. For the CDR3, the DNA is TGTGCCAGCTCACCACTTAGGACAAAGAACACCGGGGAGCTGTTTTTT. It translates to CASSPLRTKNTGELFF.

The chain is built from TRBV10-1 and TRBJ2-1, with TRBD2 as a possible D gene (6 bases). CDR3 length: 16 amino acids. V lost 0 bases, J lost 4 bases, and 13 bases lay in between. The germline V gene encodes CDR1 WNHNN and CDR2 SYGVQD (reference sequence). CDR3 coding DNA: TGCGCCAGCAGTGAGTCTGTCGGGAGCACTTACAATGAGCAGTTCTTC. Translating it yields CASSESVGSTYNEQFF.

This clone has only one observation. The genes are TRBV2 and TRBJ2-1; 7 bases map to TRBD1. With V trimmed by 11 bases and J by 2 bases, 6 bases remained unmatched. The CDR3 spans 13 residues. Germline CDR1 reads SNHLY; CDR2 reads FYNNEI. This CDR3 reads CAGDRDTYNEQFF. As DNA, the CDR3 is TGTGCCGGCGACAGGGACACCTACAATGAGCAGTTCTTC.

The J gene is TRBJ2-1, the V gene TRBV28, with D perhaps TRBD2 (6 bases). The CDR3 loop spans 16 amino acids. V lost 6 bases and J lost 0, with 15 bases in between. The germline CDR1 and CDR2 sequences are MDHEN and SYDVKM. CDR3 protein: CASSSLALSSYNEQFF. CDR3 DNA: TGTGCCAGCAGCTCACTAGCATTGAGCTCCTACAATGAGCAGTTCTTC.

This chain connects TRBV27 to TRBJ2-6; D gene ambiguous. This CDR3 is built from 15 residues. Germline V gene data show CDR1 as MNHEY and CDR2 as SMNVEV (reference sequence). Between the trimmed V and J ends, which lost 2 bases and 2 bases, there was a span of 7 bases. CDR3 nucleotide sequence: TGTGCCAGCAGTTTACTAGATACTGGGGCCAACGTCCTGACTTTC. Translated, it gives CASSLLDTGANVLTF.

This clone was recorded only once. This sequence joins TRBV25-1 and TRBJ1-3, with 8 bases fitting TRBD1. Germline V gene data show CDR1 as MGHDK and CDR2 as SYGVNS. V was clipped by 4 bases and J by 2 bases; unmatched bases: 4. The CDR3 covers 15 residues. CDR3 DNA: TGTGCCAGCAGTGGGGGGACAGGTCCTGGAAACACCATATATTTT. This encodes CASSGGTGPGNTIYF.

The chain has TRBV6-1 and TRBJ2-5, with no clear D. Trimming cost V 1 base and J 1 base, with 13 bases left between them. The CDR3 has 16 amino acids. From germline, CDR1 is MNHNS and CDR2 SASEGT. CDR3 region: CASSEEAIGVQETQYF. DNA of the CDR3: TGTGCCAGCAGTGAAGAAGCGATAGGTGTCCAAGAGACCCAGTACTTC.

CDR3 sequence: CATSDSQGGYQETQYF. CDR3 DNA: TGTGCCACCAGTGATTCGCAGGGGGGATACCAAGAGACCCAGTACTTC. The V call is TRBV24-1, the J call TRBJ2-5, with a tentative D call TRBD1 (7 bases). V lost 2 bases to trimming and J lost 0 bases, with 12 bases between them. Per the germline V gene, CDR1 is KGHDR and CDR2 is SFDVKD. This CDR3 region has 16 residues.

The chain employs TRBV28 and TRBJ2-7, with 9 bases that match TRBD1. In germline, CDR1 is MDHEN, CDR2 SYDVKM. The trim removed 5 bases at V and 4 bases at J, leaving 9 bases unmatched. The CDR3 has 15 amino acids. CDR3 amino acids: CASSGRGQGGYEQYF. CDR3 nucleotides: TGTGCCAGCAGTGGGCGGGGACAGGGAGGATACGAGCAGTACTTC.

The V call is TRBV28, the J call TRBJ1-5, with D possibly matching TRBD1 (5 bases). Germline assignment: CDR1 MDHEN and CDR2 SYDVKM. V shed 6 bases and J shed 11 bases, with 17 bases lying between them. This CDR3 has 13 amino acids. The CDR3 sequence: CASSFTVGLAQHF. The CDR3 DNA follows: TGTGCCAGCAGCTTCACCGTGGGGCTGGCCCAGCATTTT.